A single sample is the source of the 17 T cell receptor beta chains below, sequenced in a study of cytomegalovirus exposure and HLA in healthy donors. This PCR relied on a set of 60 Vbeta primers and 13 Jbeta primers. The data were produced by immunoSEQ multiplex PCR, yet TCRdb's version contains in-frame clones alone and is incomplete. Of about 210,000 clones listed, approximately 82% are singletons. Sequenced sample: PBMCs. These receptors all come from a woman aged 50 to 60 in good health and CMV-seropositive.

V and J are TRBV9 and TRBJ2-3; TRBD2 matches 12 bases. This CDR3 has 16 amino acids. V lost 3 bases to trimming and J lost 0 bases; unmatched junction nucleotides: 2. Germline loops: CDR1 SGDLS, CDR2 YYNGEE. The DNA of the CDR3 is TGTGCCAGCAGCGCCGGGACTAGCGGGAGCACAGATACGCAGTATTTT. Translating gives CASSAGTSGSTDTQYF. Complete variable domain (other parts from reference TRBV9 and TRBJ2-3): DSGVTQTPKHLITATGQRVTLRCSPRSGDLSVYWYQQSLDQGLQFLIQYYNGEERAKGNILERFSAQQFPDLHSELNLSSLELGDSALYFCASSAGTSGSTDTQYFGPGTRLTVL.

The CDR3 spells CASSITGYNSPLHF. Written as DNA, the CDR3 is TGTGCCAGCAGTATAACGGGGTATAATTCACCCCTCCACTTT. The chain couples TRBV27 to TRBJ1-6; D not certain. This CDR3 contains 14 residues. Germline CDR1 MNHEY, CDR2 SMNVEV (reference sequence). The V end lost 5 bases, the J end lost 4 bases, and 9 bases lay between the germline ends.

CDR3 protein: CASSAVVGGSLYSGNTIYF. The CDR3 DNA sequence: TGCGCCAGCAGCGCAGTGGTGGGGGGTTCCTTATACTCTGGAAACACCATATATTTT. V is TRBV5-1 and J is TRBJ1-3; a possible D gene is TRBD1 (5 bases). Trimming removed 4 bases at V and 0 bases at J, with 23 bases between. CDR3 length: 19 residues. CDR1 and CDR2 from the germline V gene are SGHRS and YFSETQ. Full variable domain (missing parts from reference TRBV5-1 and TRBJ1-3): KAGVTQTPRYLIKTRGQQVTLSCSPISGHRSVSWYQQTPGQGLQFLFEYFSETQRNKGNFPGRFSGRQFSNSRSEMNVSTLELGDSALYLCASSAVVGGSLYSGNTIYFGEGSWLTVV.

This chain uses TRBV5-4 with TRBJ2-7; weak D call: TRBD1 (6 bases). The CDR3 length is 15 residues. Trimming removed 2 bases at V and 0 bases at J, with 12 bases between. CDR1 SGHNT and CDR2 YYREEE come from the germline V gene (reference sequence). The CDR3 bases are TGTGCCAGCAGCTTAACTTTGGGACACTCCTACGAGCAGTACTTC. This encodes CASSLTLGHSYEQYF.

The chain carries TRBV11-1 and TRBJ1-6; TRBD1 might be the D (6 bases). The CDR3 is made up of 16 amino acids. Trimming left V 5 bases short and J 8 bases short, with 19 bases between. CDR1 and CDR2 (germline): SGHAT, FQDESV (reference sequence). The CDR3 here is CASSPKNRDTYSPLHF. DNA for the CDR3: TGTGCCAGCAGCCCGAAAAACCGGGACACTTATTCACCCCTCCACTTT.

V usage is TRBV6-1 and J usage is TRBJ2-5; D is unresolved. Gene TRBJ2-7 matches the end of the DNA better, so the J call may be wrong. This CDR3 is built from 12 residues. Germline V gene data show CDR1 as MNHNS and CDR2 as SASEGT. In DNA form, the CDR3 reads TGTGCCAGCAGTGAATCCCGATACGAGCAGTACTTC. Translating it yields CASSESRYEQYF.

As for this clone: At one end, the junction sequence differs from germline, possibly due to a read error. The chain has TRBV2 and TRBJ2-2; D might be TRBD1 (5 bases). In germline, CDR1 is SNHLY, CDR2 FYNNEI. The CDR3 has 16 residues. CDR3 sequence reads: CASGDRLTLNTGELFF. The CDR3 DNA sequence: TGTGCCAGCGGTGACAGACTTACCTTGAACACCGGGGAGCTGTTTTTT.

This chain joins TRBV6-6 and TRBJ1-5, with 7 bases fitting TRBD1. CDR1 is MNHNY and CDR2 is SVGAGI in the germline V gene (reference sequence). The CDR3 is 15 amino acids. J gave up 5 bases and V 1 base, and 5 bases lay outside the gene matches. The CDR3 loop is CASSYYGQADQPQHF. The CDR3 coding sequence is TGTGCCAGCAGTTACTACGGACAGGCAGATCAGCCCCAGCATTTT.

The CDR3 here is CASSVEASGMYGYTF. Here the CDR3 DNA reads TGTGCCAGCAGTGTTGAAGCCTCAGGGATGTATGGCTACACCTTC. The chain couples TRBV6-4 to TRBJ1-2; a possible D gene is TRBD1 (5 bases). V lost 4 bases and J lost 5, with 17 bases in between. The germline gives CDR1 MRHNA, CDR2 SNTAGT. This CDR3 is built from 15 residues.

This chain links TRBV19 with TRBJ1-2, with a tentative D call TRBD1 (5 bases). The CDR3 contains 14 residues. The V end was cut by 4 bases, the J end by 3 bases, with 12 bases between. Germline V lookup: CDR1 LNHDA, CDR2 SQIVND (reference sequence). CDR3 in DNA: TGTGCCAGTAGTAGCGCCAGGGCAGACTATGGCTACACCTTC. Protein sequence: CASSSARADYGYTF.

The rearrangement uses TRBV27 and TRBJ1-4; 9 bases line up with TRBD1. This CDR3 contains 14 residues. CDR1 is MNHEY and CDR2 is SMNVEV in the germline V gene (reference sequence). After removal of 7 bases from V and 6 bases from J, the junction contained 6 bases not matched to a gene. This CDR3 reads CASTTDRGDEKLFF. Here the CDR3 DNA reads TGTGCCAGCACTACGGACAGGGGTGATGAAAAACTGTTTTTT.

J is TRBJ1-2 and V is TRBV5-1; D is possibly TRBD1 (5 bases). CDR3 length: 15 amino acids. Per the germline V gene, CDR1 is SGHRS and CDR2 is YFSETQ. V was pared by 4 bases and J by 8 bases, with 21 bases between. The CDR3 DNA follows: TGCGCCAGCAGCCCAGTTCCAGGGAATGTGCGGGGCTACACCTTC. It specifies CASSPVPGNVRGYTF.

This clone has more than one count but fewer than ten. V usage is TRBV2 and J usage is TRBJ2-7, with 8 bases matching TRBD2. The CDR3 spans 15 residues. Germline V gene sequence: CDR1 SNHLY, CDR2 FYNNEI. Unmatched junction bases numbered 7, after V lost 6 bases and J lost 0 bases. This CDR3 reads CASRALAGISYEQYF. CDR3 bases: TGTGCCAGCAGAGCTTTAGCGGGAATCTCCTACGAGCAGTACTTC.

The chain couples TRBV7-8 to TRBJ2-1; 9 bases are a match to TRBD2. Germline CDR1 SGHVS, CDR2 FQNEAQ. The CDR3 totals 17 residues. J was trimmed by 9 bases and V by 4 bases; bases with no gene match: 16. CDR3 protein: CASSWGTAGGLSGEQFF. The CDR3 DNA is TGTGCCAGCAGCTGGGGGACGGCGGGGGGGCTTTCGGGTGAGCAGTTCTTC.

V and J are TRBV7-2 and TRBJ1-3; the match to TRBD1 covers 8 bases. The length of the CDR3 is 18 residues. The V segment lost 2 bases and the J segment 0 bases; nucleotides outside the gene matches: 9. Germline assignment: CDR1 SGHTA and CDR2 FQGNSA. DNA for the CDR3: TGTGCCAGCAGCTTAACTGGACAGGGTCCCTACTCTGGAAACACCATATATTTT. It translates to CASSLTGQGPYSGNTIYF.

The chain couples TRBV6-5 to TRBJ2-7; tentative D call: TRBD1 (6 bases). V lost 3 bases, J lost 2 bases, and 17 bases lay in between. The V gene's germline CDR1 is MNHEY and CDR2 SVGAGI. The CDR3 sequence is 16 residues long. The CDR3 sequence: CASSYSETGRTYEQYF. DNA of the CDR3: TGTGCCAGCAGTTATTCCGAGACAGGCCGGACCTACGAGCAGTACTTC.

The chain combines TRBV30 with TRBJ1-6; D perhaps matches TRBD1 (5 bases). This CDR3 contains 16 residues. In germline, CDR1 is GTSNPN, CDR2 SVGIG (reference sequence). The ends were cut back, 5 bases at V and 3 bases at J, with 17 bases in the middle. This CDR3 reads CAWAWDGGIYNSPLHF. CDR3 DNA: TGTGCCTGGGCCTGGGACGGAGGGATCTATAATTCACCCCTCCACTTT. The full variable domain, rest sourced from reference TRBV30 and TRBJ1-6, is SQTIHQWPATLVQPVGSPLSLECTVEGTSNPNLYWYRQAAGRGLQLLFYSVGIGQISSEVPQNLSASRPQDRQFILSSKKLLLSDSGFYLCAWAWDGGIYNSPLHFGNGTRLTVT.